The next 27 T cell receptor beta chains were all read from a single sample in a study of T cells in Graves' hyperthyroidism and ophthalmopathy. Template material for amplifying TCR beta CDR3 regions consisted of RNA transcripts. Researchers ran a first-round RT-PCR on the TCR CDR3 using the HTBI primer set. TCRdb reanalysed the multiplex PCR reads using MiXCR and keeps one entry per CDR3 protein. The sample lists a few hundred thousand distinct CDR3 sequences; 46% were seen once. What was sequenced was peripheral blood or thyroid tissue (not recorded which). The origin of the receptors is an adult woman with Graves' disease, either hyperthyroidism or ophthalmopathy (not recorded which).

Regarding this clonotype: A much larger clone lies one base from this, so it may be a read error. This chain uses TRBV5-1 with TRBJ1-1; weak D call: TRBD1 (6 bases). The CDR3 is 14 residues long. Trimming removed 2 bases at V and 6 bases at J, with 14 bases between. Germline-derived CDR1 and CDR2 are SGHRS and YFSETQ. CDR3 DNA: TGCGCCAGCAGCTTCGCGCAGGGGTCCGCTGAAGCTTTCTTT. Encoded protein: CASSFAQGSAEAFF.

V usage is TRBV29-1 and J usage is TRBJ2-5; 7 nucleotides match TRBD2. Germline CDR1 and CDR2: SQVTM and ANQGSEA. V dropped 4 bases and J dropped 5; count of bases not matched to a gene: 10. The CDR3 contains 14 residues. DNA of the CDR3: TGCAGCGTTGTTATAGCGGGTGGGGGGGAGACCCAGTACTTC. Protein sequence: CSVVIAGGGETQYF.

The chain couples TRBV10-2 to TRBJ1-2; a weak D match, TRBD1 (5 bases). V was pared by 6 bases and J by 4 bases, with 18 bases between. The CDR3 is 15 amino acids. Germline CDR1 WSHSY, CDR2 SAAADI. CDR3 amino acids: CASRASGAFSYGYTF. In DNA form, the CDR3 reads TGCGCCAGCAGGGCTAGCGGGGCGTTCTCCTATGGCTACACCTTC.

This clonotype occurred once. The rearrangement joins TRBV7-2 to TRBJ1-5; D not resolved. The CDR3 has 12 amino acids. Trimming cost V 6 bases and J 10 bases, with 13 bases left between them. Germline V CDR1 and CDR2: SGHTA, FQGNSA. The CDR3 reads CASSLTESPQHF. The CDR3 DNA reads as TGTGCCAGCAGTTTAACCGAATCCCCCCAGCATTTT.

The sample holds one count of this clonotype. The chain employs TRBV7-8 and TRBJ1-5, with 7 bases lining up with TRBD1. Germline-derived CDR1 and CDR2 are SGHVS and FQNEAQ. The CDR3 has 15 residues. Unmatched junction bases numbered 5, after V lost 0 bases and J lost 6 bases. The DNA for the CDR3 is TGTGCCAGCAGCTTAGCAGACAGGGAGGGTCAGCCCCAGCATTTT. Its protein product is CASSLADREGQPQHF.

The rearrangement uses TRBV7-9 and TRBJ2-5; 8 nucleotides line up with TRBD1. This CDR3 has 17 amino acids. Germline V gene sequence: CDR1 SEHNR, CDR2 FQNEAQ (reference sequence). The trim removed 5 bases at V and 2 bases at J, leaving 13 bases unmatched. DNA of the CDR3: TGTGCCAGCAGCCCACCCCAGGGACAGGCGTTTCAAGAGACCCAGTACTTC. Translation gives CASSPPQGQAFQETQYF.

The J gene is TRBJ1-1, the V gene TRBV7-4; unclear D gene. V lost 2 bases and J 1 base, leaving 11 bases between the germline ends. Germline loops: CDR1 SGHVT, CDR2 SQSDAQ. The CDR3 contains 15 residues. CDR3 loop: CASSLRALGNTEAFF. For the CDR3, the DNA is TGTGCCAGCAGCTTAAGGGCGCTGGGGAACACTGAAGCTTTCTTT.

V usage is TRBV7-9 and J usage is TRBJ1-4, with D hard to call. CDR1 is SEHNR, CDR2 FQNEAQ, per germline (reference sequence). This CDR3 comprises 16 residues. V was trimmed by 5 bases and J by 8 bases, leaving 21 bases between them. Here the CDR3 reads CASSPPSGDYEEKLFF. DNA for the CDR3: TGTGCCAGCAGCCCCCCTAGCGGGGATTACGAGGAAAAACTGTTTTTT.

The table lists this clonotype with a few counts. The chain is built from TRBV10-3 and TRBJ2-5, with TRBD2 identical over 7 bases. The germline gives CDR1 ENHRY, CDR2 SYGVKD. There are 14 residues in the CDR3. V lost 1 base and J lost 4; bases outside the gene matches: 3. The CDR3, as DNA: TGTGCCATCAGTGAGTTAGTAGCGGGAGAGACCCAGTACTTC. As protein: CAISELVAGETQYF.

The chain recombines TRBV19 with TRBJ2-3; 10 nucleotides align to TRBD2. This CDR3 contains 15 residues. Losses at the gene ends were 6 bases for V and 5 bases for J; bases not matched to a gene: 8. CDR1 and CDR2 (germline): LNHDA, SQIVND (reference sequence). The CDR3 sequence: CASRPSGGVGDTQYF. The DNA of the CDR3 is TGTGCCAGTAGACCTAGCGGGGGAGTAGGAGATACGCAGTATTTT.

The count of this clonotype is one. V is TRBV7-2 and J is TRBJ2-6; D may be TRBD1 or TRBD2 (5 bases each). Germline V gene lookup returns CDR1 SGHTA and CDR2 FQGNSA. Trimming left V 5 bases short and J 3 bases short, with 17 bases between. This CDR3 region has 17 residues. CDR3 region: CASSDTRSGLGANVLTF. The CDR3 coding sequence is TGTGCCAGCAGCGACACCAGGTCGGGGCTTGGGGCCAACGTCCTGACTTTC.

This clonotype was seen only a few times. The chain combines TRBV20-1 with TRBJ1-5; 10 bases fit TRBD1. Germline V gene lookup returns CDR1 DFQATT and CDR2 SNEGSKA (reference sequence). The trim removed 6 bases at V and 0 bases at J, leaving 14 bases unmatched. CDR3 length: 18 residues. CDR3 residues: CSATRTGTGANSNQPQHF. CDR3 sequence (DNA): TGCAGTGCCACCCGAACCGGGACAGGGGCCAATAGCAATCAGCCCCAGCATTTT.

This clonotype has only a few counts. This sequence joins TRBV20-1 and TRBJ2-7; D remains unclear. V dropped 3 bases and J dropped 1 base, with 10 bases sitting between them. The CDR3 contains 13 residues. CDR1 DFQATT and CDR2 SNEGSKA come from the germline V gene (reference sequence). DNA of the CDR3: TGCAGTGCTAGCGATCGTACATCCTACGAGCAGTACTTC. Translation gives CSASDRTSYEQYF.

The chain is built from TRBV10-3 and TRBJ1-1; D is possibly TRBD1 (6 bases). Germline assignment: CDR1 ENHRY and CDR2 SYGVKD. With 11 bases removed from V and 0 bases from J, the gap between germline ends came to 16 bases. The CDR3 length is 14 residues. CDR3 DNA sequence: TGTGCCTACTCGCCCCCAGGGGTGAACACTGAAGCTTTCTTT. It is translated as CAYSPPGVNTEAFF.

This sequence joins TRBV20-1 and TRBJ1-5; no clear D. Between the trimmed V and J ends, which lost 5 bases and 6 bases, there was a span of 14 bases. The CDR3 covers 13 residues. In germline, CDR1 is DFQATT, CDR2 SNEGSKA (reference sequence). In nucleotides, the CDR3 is TGCAGTGCTTTCGACAATCTGGGTCAGCCCCAGCATTTT. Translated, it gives CSAFDNLGQPQHF.

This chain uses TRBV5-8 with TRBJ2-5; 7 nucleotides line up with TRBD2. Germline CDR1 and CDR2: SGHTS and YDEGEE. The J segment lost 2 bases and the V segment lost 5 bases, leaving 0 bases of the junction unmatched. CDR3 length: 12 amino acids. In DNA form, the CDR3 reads TGTGCCAGCAGAGCGGGACAAGAGACCCAGTACTTC. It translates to CASRAGQETQYF.

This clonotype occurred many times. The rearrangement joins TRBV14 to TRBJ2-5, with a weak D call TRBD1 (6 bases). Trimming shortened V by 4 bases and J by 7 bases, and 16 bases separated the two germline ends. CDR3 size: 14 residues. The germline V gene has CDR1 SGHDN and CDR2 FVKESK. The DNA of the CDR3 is TGTGCCAGCAGCCGGCAGACAGGCCCAGGGACCCAGTACTTC. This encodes CASSRQTGPGTQYF.

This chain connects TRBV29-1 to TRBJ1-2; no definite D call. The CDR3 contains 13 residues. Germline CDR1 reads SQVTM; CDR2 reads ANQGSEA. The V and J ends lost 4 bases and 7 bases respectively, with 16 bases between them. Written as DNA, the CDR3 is TGCAGCGTTGCGGAGGGATCAGAGATTGGCTACACCTTC. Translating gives CSVAEGSEIGYTF.

The CDR3, as DNA: TGTGCCACCAGTGGGCCTTCTTCCTACGAGCAGTACTTC. This gives the protein CATSGPSSYEQYF. This chain uses TRBV15 with TRBJ2-7; D gene ambiguous. The V and J ends lost 6 bases and 1 base respectively, with 10 bases between them. The germline CDR1 and CDR2 sequences are LNHNV and YYDKDF (reference sequence). This CDR3 has 13 residues.

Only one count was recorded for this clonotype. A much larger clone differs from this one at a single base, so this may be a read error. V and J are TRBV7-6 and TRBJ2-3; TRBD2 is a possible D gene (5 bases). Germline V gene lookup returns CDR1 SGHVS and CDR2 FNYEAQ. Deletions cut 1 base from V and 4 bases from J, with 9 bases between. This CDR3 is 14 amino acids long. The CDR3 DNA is TGTGCCAGCAGCTTAGTGGGAGTTTCAGATACGCAGTATTTT. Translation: CASSLVGVSDTQYF.

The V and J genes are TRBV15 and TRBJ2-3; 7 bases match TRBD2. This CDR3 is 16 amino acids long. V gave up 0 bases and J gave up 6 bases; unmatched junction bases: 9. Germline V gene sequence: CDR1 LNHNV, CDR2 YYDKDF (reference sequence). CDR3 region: CATSRDLAGAGDTQYF. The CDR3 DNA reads TGTGCCACCAGCAGAGATCTCGCGGGAGCGGGTGATACGCAGTATTTT.

CDR3 region: CASSWTGPSEQYF. The CDR3 region has the DNA TGTGCCAGCAGCTGGACCGGACCCAGCGAGCAGTACTTC. This chain connects TRBV7-2 to TRBJ2-7; D ambiguous. The ends were cut back, 4 bases at V and 6 bases at J, with 13 bases in the middle. The CDR3 has 13 amino acids. Germline V lookup: CDR1 SGHTA, CDR2 FQGNSA.

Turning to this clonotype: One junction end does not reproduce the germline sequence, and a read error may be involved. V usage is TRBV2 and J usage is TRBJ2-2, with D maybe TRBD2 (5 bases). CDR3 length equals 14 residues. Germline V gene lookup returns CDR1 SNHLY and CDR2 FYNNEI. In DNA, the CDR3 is TGTGCTAGAGAGGCTAGCCGCGACACCGGGGAACTGTTTTTT. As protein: CAREASRDTGELFF.

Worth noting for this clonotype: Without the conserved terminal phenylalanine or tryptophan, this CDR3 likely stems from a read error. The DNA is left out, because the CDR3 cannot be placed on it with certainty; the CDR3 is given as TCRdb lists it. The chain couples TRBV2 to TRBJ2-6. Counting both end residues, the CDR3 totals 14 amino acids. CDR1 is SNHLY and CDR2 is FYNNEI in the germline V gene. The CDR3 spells CASSGVSGANVLVL.

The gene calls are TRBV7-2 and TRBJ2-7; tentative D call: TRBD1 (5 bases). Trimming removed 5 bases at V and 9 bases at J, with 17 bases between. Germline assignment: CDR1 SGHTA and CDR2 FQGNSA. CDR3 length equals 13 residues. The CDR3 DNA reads TGTGCCAGCAGCACACAGGTAAATCAGTGGCAGTACTTC. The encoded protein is CASSTQVNQWQYF.

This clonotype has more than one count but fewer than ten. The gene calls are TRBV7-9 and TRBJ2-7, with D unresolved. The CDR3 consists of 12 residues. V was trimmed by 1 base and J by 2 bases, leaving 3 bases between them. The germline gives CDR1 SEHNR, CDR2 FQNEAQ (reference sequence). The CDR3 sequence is CASSLVAYEQYF. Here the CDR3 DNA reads TGTGCCAGCAGCTTAGTAGCCTACGAGCAGTACTTC.

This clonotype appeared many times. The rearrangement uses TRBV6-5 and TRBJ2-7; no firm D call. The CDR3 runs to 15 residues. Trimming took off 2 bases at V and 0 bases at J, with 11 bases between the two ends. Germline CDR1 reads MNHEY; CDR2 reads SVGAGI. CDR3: CASSYASVSSYEQYF. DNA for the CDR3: TGTGCCAGCAGTTACGCGTCGGTGAGCTCCTACGAGCAGTACTTC.